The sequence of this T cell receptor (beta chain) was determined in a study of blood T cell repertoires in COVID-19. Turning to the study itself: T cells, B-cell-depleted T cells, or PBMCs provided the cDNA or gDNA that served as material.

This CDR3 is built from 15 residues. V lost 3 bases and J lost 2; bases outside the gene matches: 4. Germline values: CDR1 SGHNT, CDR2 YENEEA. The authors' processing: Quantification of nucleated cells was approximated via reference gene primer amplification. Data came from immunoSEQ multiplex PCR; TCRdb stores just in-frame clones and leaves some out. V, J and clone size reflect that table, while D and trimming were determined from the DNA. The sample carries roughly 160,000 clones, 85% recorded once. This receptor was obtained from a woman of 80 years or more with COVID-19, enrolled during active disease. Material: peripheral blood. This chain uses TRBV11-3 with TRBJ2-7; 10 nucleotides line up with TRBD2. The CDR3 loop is CASSLASGGTYEQYF. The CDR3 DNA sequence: TGTGCCAGCAGCTTGGCTAGCGGGGGAACCTACGAGCAGTACTTC.